This TCR beta chain was sequenced for a study of T cells in localized non-small cell lung cancer. Study-wide points: A raised T cell density in blood coincided with lengthier overall survival. The appearance of a median approximately 57 of the top 100 tumor clones was seen in adjacent lung. Sequencing covered just one tumor region, so heterogeneity cannot be ruled out.

Trimming removed 3 bases from V and 0 bases from J, with 6 bases in between. From germline, CDR1 is GTSNPN and CDR2 SVGIG (reference sequence). The CDR3 covers 12 residues. Notes on this clone: The antigen is unknown.

TCRdb keeps only in-frame clones here, not all; method: immunoSEQ multiplex PCR. The table has tens of thousands of clones, around 84% seen once. Sequencing used peripheral blood, obtained before any cancer treatment. This chain uses TRBV30 with TRBJ2-7; D ambiguous. The TCR sequence derives from a female donor over 55 with stage I lung adenocarcinoma. The CDR3 coding sequence is TGTGCCTGGAGGCAAATCTCCTACGAGCAGTACTTC. Its translation is CAWRQISYEQYF.